A selection of T cell receptor beta chains follows, all from one sample in a study of T cell responses to AZD1222 COVID-19 vaccine. Clones were sequenced by immunoSEQ multiplex PCR, and TCRdb holds only the in-frame ones, with some missing. This table holds roughly 76,000 clones, 70% to 90% found once. The material was peripheral blood, obtained on day 0 of AZD1222 vaccination. The receptors here all came from an adult in good health. Both conserved end residues are part of each CDR3. D genes are given only for firm matches. Clone sizes are given selectively: once, few, many, or a class where the clone is expanded.

abundance	j_gene	len	d_gene	v_gene	CDR3aa	CDR3nt
NA	TRBJ1-2	12	TRBD1	TRBV28	CASRTGGYGYTF	TGTGCCAGCAGGACAGGGGGCTATGGCTACACCTTC
NA	TRBJ2-6	12	NA	TRBV12-3/TRBV12-4	CASSRDARVLTF	TGTGCCAGCAGTCGGGACGCCAGAGTCCTGACTTTC
NA	TRBJ1-6	17	NA	TRBV27	CASSFRTRSSYNSPLHF	TGTGCCAGCAGTTTCCGAACTAGGTCCTCCTATAATTCACCCCTCCACTTT
NA	TRBJ1-3	18	NA	TRBV27	CASSLSPMDSLSGNTIYF	TGTGCCAGCAGTTTATCGCCAATGGACAGCCTCTCTGGAAACACCATATATTTT
NA	TRBJ1-1	19	NA	TRBV14	CASSGKARSGAFGNTEAFF	TGTGCCAGCAGCGGCAAGGCAAGATCAGGAGCTTTTGGGAACACTGAAGCTTTCTTT
NA	TRBJ2-5	12	TRBD1	TRBV2	CARTTGGETQYF	TGTGCCAGGACGACAGGGGGGGAGACCCAGTACTTC
NA	TRBJ2-7	12	NA	TRBV3-1/TRBV3-2	CASSPPSYEQYF	TGTGCCAGCAGCCCCCCATCCTACGAGCAGTACTTC
NA	TRBJ1-4	15	TRBD1	TRBV18	CASSPGQGPNEKLFF	TGTGCCAGCTCACCGGGACAGGGCCCTAATGAAAAACTGTTTTTT
NA	TRBJ2-2	13	NA	TRBV9	CASSSRAGGELFF	TGTGCCAGCAGCTCAAGGGCGGGCGGGGAGCTGTTTTTT
few	TRBJ1-2	13	NA	TRBV11-2	CASSLDPSYGYTF	TGTGCCAGCAGCCTTGACCCTTCATATGGCTACACCTTC
NA	TRBJ1-1	12	NA	TRBV7-9	CASSSPGSEAFF	TGTGCCAGCAGCTCCCCGGGCAGTGAAGCTTTCTTT
NA	TRBJ1-6	15	NA	TRBV5-1	CASSLQGGDNSPLHF	TGCGCCAGCAGCTTACAGGGAGGCGATAATTCACCCCTCCACTTT
few	TRBJ1-5	13	NA	TRBV12-3/TRBV12-4	CASSPSGNQPQHF	TGTGCCAGCAGTCCCTCGGGTAACCAGCCCCAGCATTTT
NA	TRBJ1-2	14	NA	TRBV28	CASSPLTTSYGYTF	TGTGCCAGCAGTCCTCTCACCACTAGTTATGGCTACACCTTC
NA	TRBJ2-7	13	NA	TRBV3-1/TRBV3-2	CASSHGGSYEQYF	TGTGCCAGCAGCCATGGGGGTTCCTACGAGCAGTACTTC
once	TRBJ1-2	13	TRBD1	TRBV18	CASSPGQGDGYTF	TGTGCCAGCTCACCGGGACAGGGGGATGGCTACACCTTC
NA	TRBJ1-2	13	NA	TRBV29-1	CSARTEMIYGYTF	TGCAGCGCCCGGACAGAGATGATCTATGGCTACACCTTC
NA	TRBJ1-6	15	NA	TRBV27	CASSRESSYNSPLHF	TGTGCCAGCAGCAGGGAGAGCTCCTATAATTCACCCCTCCACTTT
NA	TRBJ1-1	15	NA	TRBV5-1	CASSPLQGSGTEAFF	TGCGCCAGCAGCCCGCTGCAGGGGAGCGGGACTGAAGCTTTCTTT
few	TRBJ2-2	14	NA	TRBV24-1	CATSGGPGTGELFF	TGTGCCACCTCTGGGGGCCCGGGGACCGGGGAGCTGTTTTTT
few	TRBJ1-5	15	NA	TRBV7-2	CASSLGGGGHQPQHF	TGTGCCAGCAGCTTAGGGGGCGGGGGGCATCAGCCCCAGCATTTT
NA	TRBJ1-6	15	TRBD1	TRBV9	CASSVEGQGHSPLHF	TGTGCCAGCAGCGTAGAGGGACAGGGACATTCACCCCTCCACTTT
NA	TRBJ1-6	17	TRBD1	TRBV4-3	CASSLQGQGAYNSPLHF	TGCGCCAGCAGCCTCCAAGGGCAGGGGGCTTATAATTCACCCCTCCACTTT
NA	TRBJ1-6	13	NA	TRBV30	CAWTRNDNSPLHF	TGTGCCTGGACTCGTAACGATAATTCACCCCTCCACTTT
NA	TRBJ1-1	14	NA	TRBV7-2	CASSLWGLNTEAFF	TGTGCCAGCAGCTTGTGGGGGCTGAACACTGAAGCTTTCTTT
NA	TRBJ1-5	13	NA	TRBV6-4	CASIRVPNQPQHF	TGTGCCAGCATACGGGTCCCCAATCAGCCCCAGCATTTT
few	TRBJ2-3	16	NA	TRBV4-3	CASSRTSVTSTDTQYF	TGCGCCAGCAGCCGCACCTCAGTAACTAGCACAGATACGCAGTATTTT
NA	TRBJ2-5	14	NA	TRBV7-9	CASDLGLQKETQYF	TGTGCCAGCGACCTCGGACTGCAAAAAGAGACCCAGTACTTC
NA	TRBJ1-1	15	NA	TRBV18	CASSPPSGVNTEAFF	TGTGCCAGCTCACCACCGTCAGGGGTGAACACTGAAGCTTTCTTT
NA	TRBJ1-5	15	NA	TRBV5-6	CASSLGAGWNQPQHF	TGTGCCAGCAGCTTGGGCGCAGGGTGGAATCAGCCCCAGCATTTT
NA	TRBJ1-1	15	TRBD1	TRBV2	CASRGGQGRDQEAFF	TGTGCCAGCAGGGGGGGACAGGGTAGGGATCAGGAAGCTTTCTTT
NA	TRBJ2-7	15	TRBD1	TRBV19	CASSIMGQGEYEQYF	TGTGCCAGTAGTATTATGGGACAGGGTGAATACGAGCAGTACTTC
NA	TRBJ2-3	16	TRBD2	TRBV5-4	CASSRGLAGATDTQYF	TGTGCCAGCAGCCGGGGACTAGCGGGAGCTACAGATACGCAGTATTTT
NA	TRBJ1-3	15	NA	TRBV7-2	CASSFSADSGNTIYF	TGTGCCAGCAGCTTTTCTGCAGACTCTGGAAACACCATATATTTT
NA	TRBJ1-1	15	TRBD1	TRBV30	CAWNFRDRGPPEAFF	TGTGCCTGGAACTTCCGGGACAGGGGCCCCCCTGAAGCTTTCTTT
NA	TRBJ1-1	13	NA	TRBV6-5	CASSPGDRTEAFF	TGTGCCAGCTCCCCGGGGGATCGGACTGAAGCTTTCTTT
NA	TRBJ2-7	15	NA	TRBV6-5	CASSPSQVQIYEQYF	TGTGCCAGCAGTCCCTCCCAGGTGCAAATCTACGAGCAGTACTTC
few	TRBJ1-2	14	TRBD1	TRBV19	CASSIGQGGYGYTF	TGTGCCAGTAGCATTGGACAGGGTGGCTATGGCTACACCTTC
NA	TRBJ2-5	14	TRBD2	TRBV3-1/TRBV3-2	CASSRGGLAENQYF	TGTGCCAGCAGCCGGGGGGGTTTGGCGGAGAACCAGTACTTC
NA	TRBJ1-5	15	NA	TRBV18	CASSPGQASNQPQHF	TGTGCCAGCTCACCAGGGCAGGCAAGCAATCAGCCCCAGCATTTT
NA	TRBJ2-1	15	NA	TRBV10-3	CAISESGASGNEQFF	TGTGCCATCAGTGAGTCAGGGGCGTCTGGCAATGAGCAGTTCTTC
NA	TRBJ2-7	16	TRBD1	TRBV5-5	CASSLVSWTGTYEQYF	TGTGCCAGCAGCTTGGTTTCCTGGACAGGGACCTACGAGCAGTACTTC
NA	TRBJ2-3	16	TRBD2	TRBV4-2	CASSQRGLVGGDTQYF	TGTGCCAGCAGCCAACGGGGACTAGTAGGTGGGGATACGCAGTATTTT
NA	TRBJ1-4	13	NA	TRBV19	CASRDATNEKLFF	TGTGCCAGTAGAGATGCAACTAATGAAAAACTGTTTTTT
few	TRBJ2-2	12	NA	TRBV27	CASSFPTGELFF	TGTGCCAGCAGTTTCCCCACCGGGGAGCTGTTTTTT
NA	TRBJ1-2	15	NA	TRBV10-3	CAISEGTSTNYGYTF	TGTGCCATCAGTGAGGGGACGTCTACTAACTATGGCTACACCTTC
once	TRBJ1-1	15	NA	TRBV9	CASSVGAGVTTEAFF	TGTGCCAGCAGCGTAGGGGCAGGGGTCACCACTGAAGCTTTCTTT
once	TRBJ1-5	15	NA	TRBV30	CAWSVGGNSNQPQHF	TGTGCCTGGAGTGTTGGGGGGAATAGCAATCAGCCCCAGCATTTT
NA	TRBJ2-7	12	NA	TRBV18	CASSPDPYEQYF	TGTGCCAGCTCACCTGATCCCTACGAGCAGTACTTC